In its sample, the clone carrying this TCR beta chain was seen a few times. Its antigen is unknown. V was pared by 0 bases and J by 0 bases, with 12 bases between. The CDR3 extends over 17 amino acids. CDR1 is ENHRY and CDR2 is SYGVKD in the germline V gene. The data derive from a study of T cells after yellow fever vaccination. Study-level findings and limits: Some clonotypes were seen in both the CD4 and the CD8 compartments. These made up a small share and likely arose from convergent recombination. The secondary T-cell response peaked on day 5, not day 15, but was weaker. Detected again after the booster were most primary-vaccination clones, at nearly 97% CD4 and 88% CD8.

TCRdb reanalysed the 5' RACE reads using MiXCR and keeps one entry per CDR3 protein. The table has some 130,000 distinct CDR3 sequences, about 6.9% seen once. The sequencing used CD4+ T cells sorted from PBMCs, collected 10 days after the yellow fever booster vaccination. The sequence came from a young man who received the YFV17D yellow fever vaccine. The chain uses TRBV10-3 and TRBJ2-1; possibly TRBD2 for D (5 bases). The CDR3 nucleotides read TGTGCCATCAGTGAGTCGGCGGGTCTAAGCTCCTACAATGAGCAGTTCTTC. Translation gives CAISESAGLSSYNEQFF.